Given below is one TCR beta chain in context. This clone showed up just a few times. No antigen is known for it. The input lacks base qualities; no much larger clone sits a single base away. Enrolling through a virtual design, the prospective study's participants ranged in age from roughly 18 to 100 years and lived across around 25 United States geographic areas. In the prospective study, cohorts were assigned on the basis of participant-reported clinical history obtained from a screening survey and a study questionnaire. Recovered participants in ImmuneRACE Cohort 3 were defined as having two consecutive negative NP/OP PCR tests, clearance from a healthcare professional, or resolution of symptoms. In the prospective study, whole blood, serum and a nasopharyngeal or oropharyngeal swab were collected from each participant by mobile phlebotomists. Over an approximately two-month period, participants in the prospective study had the option of providing additional blood draws and questionnaires. Before DNA extraction, blood samples from the prospective study were shipped at room temperature or frozen.

Compared with germline, V lacks 5 bases and J lacks 7 bases; bases without a gene match: 3. From the cysteine through the phenylalanine, the CDR3 covers 12 amino acids. CDR3 DNA is the only sequence kept; it has 36 bases, read in frame from the first base. The data derive from a study of blood T cell repertoires in COVID-19 (dated by TCRdb to 2019 to 2021). Some background on the complete study: Collaborator samples came from the United States, Italy and Spain and covered acute and convalescent phases of COVID-19. The material from the prospective study consisted of cDNA or gDNA derived from T cells, B-cell-depleted T cells, or PBMCs. Deeply sampled blood TCRbeta repertoires from subjects exposed to, actively infected with, or recovered from COVID-19 were included in the dataset. The repertoires were made available in a free public database intended to serve as a resource for research on the immune response to SARS-CoV-2. The samples were drawn from the first 160 participants of the ongoing ImmuneRACE study and from 1,254 subjects provided by 6 global collaborators. Sample metadata almost always included a de-identified subject ID, COVID-19 status, age in years and sex. Where HLA class I and class II types were available, the types were taken from metadata supplied by the sample provider, not from assay-based typing. Summary of the overall study and its limitations: How much clinical and demographic metadata was included differed by source and by participant, and the metadata was provided uncurated.

TCRbeta CDR3 regions were amplified from genomic DNA using the immunoSEQ Assay, a bias-controlled multiplex PCR. The paper's data handling went like this. The number of nucleated cells in each sample was estimated from the amplification of reference gene primers within the assay. Sequence reads were collapsed and filtered to measure the absolute abundance of every unique TCRbeta CDR3 rearrangement. For each sample, productive Simpson clonality was calculated as the square root of Simpson's diversity index across productive rearrangements. The table was pulled from immuneACCESS by TCRdb, which kept in-frame rearrangements only. Such tables lose some clones; where checked, under half of the loss comes from unresolved V genes, and the rest has no known cause. D and trimming were read from the DNA, whereas the V and J calls and clone size are those reported in that table. This sample has around 380,000 clones in its table, and around 87% of those were observed once. The ten largest account for 1% to 1.5% of the sample.

The rearrangement combines TRBV12-3 or TRBV12-4 with TRBJ2-7; TRBD1 lines up with 9 middle nucleotides. This clonotype originated in a man aged 30 to 45 who had recovered from COVID-19. The sequenced material came from PBMCs or T cells enriched from blood (not recorded which). The CDR3 protein: CASSIGTGEQYF. The nucleotide sequence reads as follows: TGTGCCAGCAGTATCGGGACAGGGGAGCAGTACTTC.